One sample yielded the 17 T cell receptor beta chains listed below, sequenced in a study of blood T cell repertoires in COVID-19. Repertoires were generated with immunoSEQ multiplex PCR, while TCRdb's copy carries only in-frame clones and drops some. Of approximately 50,000 clones listed, around 83% are singletons. Sequencing used peripheral blood. These receptor sequences come from a man aged 70-80 years with active COVID-19.

The chain is built from TRBV7-9 and TRBJ2-5; possibly TRBD1 for D (6 bases). Trimming took off 5 bases at V and 2 bases at J, with 18 bases between the two ends. Germline V gives CDR1 SEHNR, CDR2 FQNEAQ (reference sequence). The CDR3 length is 16 residues. CDR3: CASSPDWTERQETQYF. The CDR3 coding sequence is TGTGCCAGCAGCCCAGACTGGACAGAGCGGCAAGAGACCCAGTACTTC.

The chain is built from TRBV10-3 and TRBJ1-4; D gene uncertain. The germline V and J ends were trimmed by 4 bases and 0 bases, with 12 bases remaining between them. The germline V gene encodes CDR1 ENHRY and CDR2 SYGVKD. This CDR3 is built from 16 residues. CDR3 sequence reads: CAISGAEFATNEKLFF. The CDR3 nucleotides are TGTGCCATCAGTGGGGCAGAATTCGCAACTAATGAAAAACTGTTTTTT.

The chain uses TRBV30 and TRBJ2-5; tentative D call: TRBD1 (7 bases). CDR3 length equals 12 residues. The V end was cut by 1 base, the J end by 9 bases, with 12 bases between. The germline V gene has CDR1 GTSNPN and CDR2 SVGIG (reference sequence). This chain's CDR3 is CAWSDRGLAQYF. The CDR3 nucleotides read TGTGCCTGGAGTGACAGGGGACTGGCCCAGTACTTC.

In this sample, this clone is large (0.1 to 1%). The rearrangement links TRBV27 to TRBJ2-1, with 11 bases that match TRBD2. V shed 8 bases and J 5 bases; nucleotides not matched to a gene: 5. From germline, CDR1 is MNHEY and CDR2 SMNVEV (reference sequence). This CDR3 has 14 residues. The CDR3 sequence is CASSTSGGNNEQFF. In DNA form, the CDR3 reads TGTGCCAGCTCAACTAGCGGGGGAAACAATGAGCAGTTCTTC.

V is TRBV28 and J is TRBJ1-1; perhaps TRBD1 as D (5 bases). The CDR3 sequence is 11 residues long. With 7 bases removed from V and 11 bases from J, the gap between germline ends came to 14 bases. In germline, CDR1 is MDHEN, CDR2 SYDVKM. The CDR3 DNA reads TGTGCCAGCACCTCCCTGGGGGGGGCTTTCTTT. Translation: CASTSLGGAFF.

The chain recombines TRBV29-1 with TRBJ2-7, with 15 bases fitting TRBD2. This CDR3 spans 13 amino acids. V trimming: 7 bases; J trimming: 7 bases; junction bases outside the gene matches: 5. Germline CDR1 SQVTM, CDR2 ANQGSEA. The chain's CDR3 is CSAGLAGGREQYF. The CDR3 DNA reads as TGCAGCGCAGGACTAGCGGGGGGGCGGGAGCAGTACTTC.

The genes are TRBV6-5 and TRBJ2-3; 9 bases match TRBD1. V shed 4 bases and J 5 bases; nucleotides not matched to a gene: 10. The germline V gene has CDR1 MNHEY and CDR2 SVGAGI. The CDR3 totals 16 residues. The CDR3 nucleotides read TGTGCCAGCAGTTCCATCCGGGGACAGGGTCGAGATACGCAGTATTTT. Translated: CASSSIRGQGRDTQYF.

The CDR3 sequence: CSVEGGDRGDIQYF. For the CDR3, the DNA is TGCAGCGTTGAAGGAGGGGACAGGGGTGACATTCAGTACTTC. This sequence joins TRBV29-1 and TRBJ2-4, with 10 bases matching TRBD1. Looked up from germline, CDR1 is SQVTM and CDR2 is ANQGSEA. The CDR3 consists of 14 residues. V gave up 1 base and J gave up 8 bases; unmatched junction bases: 5.

The chain links TRBV5-1 to TRBJ2-7, with D hard to call. The germline V gene has CDR1 SGHRS and CDR2 YFSETQ. CDR3 length: 11 amino acids. V was clipped by 0 bases and J by 7 bases, with 5 bases between them. As DNA, the CDR3 is TGCGCCAGCAGCTTGGGCGGAGAGCAGTACTTC. Encoded protein: CASSLGGEQYF.

The chain recombines TRBV9 with TRBJ2-3; a possible D gene is TRBD2 (6 bases). Between the trimmed V and J ends, which lost 0 bases and 5 bases, there was a span of 10 bases. This CDR3 has 14 residues. The V gene's germline CDR1 is SGDLS and CDR2 YYNGEE. The CDR3 sequence is CASSVGVAVDTQYF. Written as DNA, the CDR3 is TGTGCCAGCAGCGTAGGGGTAGCGGTAGATACGCAGTATTTT.

The chain couples TRBV11-3 to TRBJ2-1, with 15 positions matching TRBD2. Germline loops: CDR1 SGHNT, CDR2 YENEEA. The CDR3 length is 16 residues. Trimming removed 5 bases from V and 9 bases from J; junction bases left unmatched: 8. The CDR3 DNA follows: TGTGCCAGCAGCCCGCGGACTAGCGGGGGGGAGAGTGAGCAGTTCTTC. Protein sequence: CASSPRTSGGESEQFF.

This clone appeared once. The chain recombines TRBV27 with TRBJ2-2, with TRBD2 matching over 10 bases. Germline V CDR1 and CDR2: MNHEY, SMNVEV (reference sequence). The V segment lost 8 bases and the J segment 5 bases; nucleotides outside the gene matches: 8. The CDR3 is 15 amino acids. CDR3 sequence reads: CASRSGGAVTGELFF. Here the CDR3 DNA reads TGTGCCAGCCGAAGCGGGGGGGCCGTGACCGGGGAGCTGTTTTTT.

The chain couples TRBV5-4 to TRBJ2-3; tentatively, D is TRBD1 (5 bases). In germline, CDR1 is SGHNT, CDR2 YYREEE (reference sequence). The V gene lost 4 bases and the J gene lost 6 bases, with 12 bases spanning the gap. This CDR3 contains 13 residues. The CDR3 DNA reads as TGTGCCAGCAGCATGGTGGACACCGATACGCAGTATTTT. This encodes CASSMVDTDTQYF.

The CDR3 nucleotides are TGTGCCAGCAGCTCCCTCTTACAGGGGGTCGAGCAGTACTTC. Its translation: CASSSLLQGVEQYF. The rearrangement uses TRBV7-9 and TRBJ2-7, with 8 bases fitting TRBD1. V gave up 4 bases and J gave up 6 bases; unmatched junction bases: 8. This CDR3 is 14 amino acids long. CDR1 and CDR2 from the germline V gene are SEHNR and FQNEAQ (reference sequence).

This chain joins TRBV12-5 and TRBJ2-7; D unclear. CDR3 size: 11 residues. The germline CDR1 and CDR2 sequences are LGHNT and FRNRAP. The V end was cut by 4 bases, the J end by 4 bases, with 5 bases between. The CDR3 DNA reads TGTGCTAGTGGTTCCCAGTACGAGCAGTACTTC. It encodes CASGSQYEQYF.

The V gene is TRBV5-1, the J gene TRBJ2-1; 8 bases map to TRBD2. The germline gives CDR1 SGHRS, CDR2 YFSETQ. Trimming took 7 bases from V and 8 from J; bases not matched to a gene: 14. The CDR3 is made up of 15 amino acids. CDR3 loop: CASRAGTSVFDEQFF. CDR3 bases: TGCGCCAGCCGTGCCGGGACTAGTGTTTTCGATGAGCAGTTCTTC. Full variable domain (remainder filled in from reference TRBV5-1 and TRBJ2-1): KAGVTQTPRYLIKTRGQQVTLSCSPISGHRSVSWYQQTPGQGLQFLFEYFSETQRNKGNFPGRFSGRQFSNSRSEMNVSTLELGDSALYLCASRAGTSVFDEQFFGPGTRLTVL.

V usage is TRBV6-4 and J usage is TRBJ1-3; TRBD1 matches 7 bases. The CDR3 runs 19 residues. Germline V gives CDR1 MRHNA, CDR2 SNTAGT. The J segment lost 0 bases and the V segment lost 3 bases, leaving 14 bases of the junction unmatched. CDR3 coding DNA: TGTGCCAGCAGTGATATATTCATTCTGACAGGGTCCTCTGGAAACACCATATATTTT. This encodes CASSDIFILTGSSGNTIYF.